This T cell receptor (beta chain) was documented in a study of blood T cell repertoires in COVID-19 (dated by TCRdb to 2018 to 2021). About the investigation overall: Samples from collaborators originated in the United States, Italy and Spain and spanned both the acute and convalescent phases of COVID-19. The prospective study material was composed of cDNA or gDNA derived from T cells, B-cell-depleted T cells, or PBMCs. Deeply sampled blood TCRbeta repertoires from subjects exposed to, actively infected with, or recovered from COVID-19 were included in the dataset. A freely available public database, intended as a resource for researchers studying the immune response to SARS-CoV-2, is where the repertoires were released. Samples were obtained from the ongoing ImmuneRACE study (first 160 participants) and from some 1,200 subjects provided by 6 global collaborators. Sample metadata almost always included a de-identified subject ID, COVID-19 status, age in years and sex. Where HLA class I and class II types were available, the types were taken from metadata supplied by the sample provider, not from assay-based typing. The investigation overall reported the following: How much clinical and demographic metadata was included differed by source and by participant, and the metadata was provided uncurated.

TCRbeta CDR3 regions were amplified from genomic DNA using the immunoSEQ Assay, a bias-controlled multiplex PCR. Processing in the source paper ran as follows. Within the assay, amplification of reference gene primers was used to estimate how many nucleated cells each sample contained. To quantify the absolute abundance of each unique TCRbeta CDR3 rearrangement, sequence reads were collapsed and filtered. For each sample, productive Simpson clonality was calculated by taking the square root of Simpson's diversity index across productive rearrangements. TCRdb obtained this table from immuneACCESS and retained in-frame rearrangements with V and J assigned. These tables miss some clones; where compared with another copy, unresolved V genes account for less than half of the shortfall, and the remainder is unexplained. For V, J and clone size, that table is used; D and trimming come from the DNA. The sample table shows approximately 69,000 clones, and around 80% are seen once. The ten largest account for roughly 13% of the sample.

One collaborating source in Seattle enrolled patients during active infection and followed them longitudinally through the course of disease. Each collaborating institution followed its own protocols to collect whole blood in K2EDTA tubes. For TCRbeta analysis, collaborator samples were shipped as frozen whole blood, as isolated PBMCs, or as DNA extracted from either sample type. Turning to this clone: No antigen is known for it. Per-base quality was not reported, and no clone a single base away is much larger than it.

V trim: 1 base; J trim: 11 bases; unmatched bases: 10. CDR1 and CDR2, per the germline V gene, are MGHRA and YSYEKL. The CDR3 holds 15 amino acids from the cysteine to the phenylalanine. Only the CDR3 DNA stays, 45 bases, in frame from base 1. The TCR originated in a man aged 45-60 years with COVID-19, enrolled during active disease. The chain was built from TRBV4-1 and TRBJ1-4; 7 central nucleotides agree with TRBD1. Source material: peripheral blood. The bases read TGCGCCAGCAGCCAAGTTCCGGCAGGGGGTCGGAAACTGTTTTTT. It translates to CASSQVPAGGRKLFF.